The clone carrying this T cell receptor (beta chain) was detected a few times. Its target is not known. This entry belongs to a study of blood T cells in healthy people across ages. Trimming removed 1 base from V and 5 bases from J; junction bases left unmatched: 2. The CDR3 is made up of 15 amino acids. Germline CDR1 is SGHTA and CDR2 is FQGNSA. A J-beta primer mix and a sample-barcoded 5' primer were used in a second PCR of roughly 6 to 11 cycles. Sequencing recovered at least 2.5 million CDR3-containing paired-end reads from each sample. TCRdb re-derived calls from the 5' RACE reads in MiXCR, one entry per CDR3 protein. The repertoire has around 1.7 million distinct CDR3 sequences, under 30% of them found once; the top ten carry 7% to 9%. Findings and caveats of the study: Both higher diversity and more naive CD4+ cells marked long-lived donors when set against aged donors. Diversity of TCR beta correlated strongly with naive T cell percentage.

Sequenced input: blood. The TCR was taken from a woman in her twenties or thirties in good health. The genes are TRBV7-2 and TRBJ2-3, with TRBD2 matching over 11 bases. The CDR3 loop is CASSLVGTSGDTQYF. CDR3 nucleotides: TGTGCCAGCAGCTTAGTGGGGACTAGCGGAGATACGCAGTATTTT.